The T cell receptor beta chain described here comes from a study of T cell responses to AZD1222 COVID-19 vaccine (dated by TCRdb to the early 2020s). A note on the overall study: Because spike-specific TCR depth and breadth did not differ between the two schedules, AZD1222 recipients who got a second dose at roughly 4 weeks were pooled with those who got a second dose at roughly 12 weeks. Trial participants were enrolled into age subgroups of 18-55, 56-69 and 70-plus years, which contained about 150, 27 and 61 TCR-sequenced participants, respectively. A total of 230 to 250 trial participants underwent TCR sequencing, of whom approximately 200 had received two doses of AZD1222 and around 25 had received two doses of the MenACWY control vaccine. What the study reported, not specific to this receptor: In the small 56-69-year group, the increase in depth fell short of significance, most likely because of low power. A significant rise in spike-specific TCR breadth and depth was observed after two AZD1222 doses relative to day 0 and relative to MenACWY recipients. Conclusions about previously exposed vaccinees were limited because only six AZD1222 recipients were SARS-CoV-2 seropositive at baseline. Participants were mostly white British and included more females than males, and it was suggested by the authors that clonal diversity may have been underestimated. Vaccine-associated CD4 TCRs spanned the whole spike protein, with dominant responses in regions 160-218 and 743-854. Because no samples from the day 14 peak response were available, repertoires could be characterized only after the peak T cell response. Nearly half of unique spike-specific TCRs reportedly recognized epitopes outside regions mutated in the B.1.351 and B.1.1.7 variants.

Reading the label with the study, this specimen's time point is: baseline before first vaccination. Vaccinee samples were obtained from the UK trials COV001 and COV002, which included a single-blind randomized controlled phase 2/3 trial of AZD1222 (ChAdOx1 nCoV-19) in healthy adults. Trial participant PBMC samples were collected at day 0 and day 28 after the second dose for TCRbeta chain sequencing. The CDR3 regions of human TCRbeta chains were subjected to immunosequencing. In the authors' own workflow: TCRs in the repertoires were compared against a reference library of SARS-CoV-2-specific TCRs that had been generated with the MIRA antigen-specificity platform. Breadth was defined as the fraction of unique TCRs that were SARS-CoV-2-associated, and depth was defined as the fraction of total T cells that were SARS-CoV-2-associated. Using the MIRA data, each spike-specific TCR was assigned both to the spike region to which the TCR was reactive and to a CD4 or CD8 class. Log10-transformed breadth and depth values were compared by one-way ANOVA with Sidak's multiple comparisons tests. What TCRdb holds here is the immuneACCESS table cut down to in-frame rearrangements. Part of the clones is not present; checked against another copy, under half of the missing clones reflect an unresolved V gene, and the others are unexplained. V and J calls and clone size are as listed in that table; D and trimming were resolved from the DNA. In this sample the table shows roughly 120,000 clones, about 85% of which occur a single time. Together, the top ten hold 5% to 7% of the sample.

Turning to this clone: Its antigen specificity is not known. Per-nucleotide qualities are absent, and no much larger clonotype sits a single base away.

Inclusive of the bounding cysteine and phenylalanine, the CDR3 is 15 residues long. The sequence is cut down to CDR3 DNA, 45 bases in frame from base 1. The junction carries 20 bases between V and J, which are trimmed by 7 bases and 7 bases respectively. As encoded in the germline V gene, CDR1 is MDHEN while CDR2 is SYDVKM. The source of this sequence is an adult in good health. This receptor chain uses TRBV28 and TRBJ1-5; the D gene lacks a confident call. The sample in question was peripheral blood, obtained on day 0 of AZD1222 vaccination. The nucleotides are TGTGCCAGCATCCCGGGAGTCTGGGCGGAGCAGCCCCAGCATTTT. Its translation reads: CASIPGVWAEQPQHF.